This TCR beta chain was observed in a study of blood T cell repertoires in COVID-19. Study at large: Sites in the United States, Italy and Spain provided acute and convalescent COVID-19 samples. Sources were T cells, B-cell-depleted T cells, or PBMCs; the material itself was cDNA or gDNA.

Trimming at V came to 0 bases and at J to 7 bases, leaving 5 bases not matched to a gene. The germline gives CDR1 SGHRS, CDR2 YFSETQ. This CDR3 has 16 residues. Original methodology: Estimates of nucleated cell counts were drawn from the amplification of reference gene primers. Clones were read by immunoSEQ multiplex PCR, and TCRdb kept only the in-frame ones, dropping some. V, J and clone size were drawn from that table, and D and trimming were deduced from the DNA. This table has 200,000 to 250,000 clones, around nine tenths appearing once. This TCR was recovered from a man in his late teens or twenties with active or convalescent COVID-19. The chain carries TRBV5-1 and TRBJ1-6, with TRBD1 matching 9 bases. The sample was peripheral blood. CDR3 sequence: CASSLEATGGNSPLHF. The DNA of the CDR3 is TGCGCCAGCAGCTTGGAGGCGACAGGGGGAAATTCACCCCTCCACTTT. Full variable domain (rest looked up from reference TRBV5-1 and TRBJ1-6): KAGVTQTPRYLIKTRGQQVTLSCSPISGHRSVSWYQQTPGQGLQFLFEYFSETQRNKGNFPGRFSGRQFSNSRSEMNVSTLELGDSALYLCASSLEATGGNSPLHFGNGTRLTVT.